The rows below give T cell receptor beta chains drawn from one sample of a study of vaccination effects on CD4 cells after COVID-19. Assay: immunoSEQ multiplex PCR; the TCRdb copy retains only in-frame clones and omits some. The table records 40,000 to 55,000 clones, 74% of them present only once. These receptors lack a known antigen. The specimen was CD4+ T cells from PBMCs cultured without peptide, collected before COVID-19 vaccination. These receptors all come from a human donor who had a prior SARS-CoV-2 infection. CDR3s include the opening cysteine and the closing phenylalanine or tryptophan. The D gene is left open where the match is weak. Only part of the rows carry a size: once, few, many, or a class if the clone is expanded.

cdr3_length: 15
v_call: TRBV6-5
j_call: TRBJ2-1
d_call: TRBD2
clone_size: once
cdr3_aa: CASSRNRDYKNEQFF
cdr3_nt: TGTGCCAGCAGTCGAAATCGGGACTACAAGAATGAGCAGTTCTTC

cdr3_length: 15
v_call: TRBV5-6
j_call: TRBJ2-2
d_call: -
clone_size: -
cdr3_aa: CASSLGPGGTGELFF
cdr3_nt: TGTGCCAGCAGCTTGGGCCCAGGGGGGACCGGGGAGCTGTTTTTT

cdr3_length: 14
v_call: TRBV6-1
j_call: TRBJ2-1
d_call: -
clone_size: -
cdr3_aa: CASSEYGVYGEQFF
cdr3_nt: TGTGCCAGCAGTGAATACGGAGTATACGGTGAGCAGTTCTTC

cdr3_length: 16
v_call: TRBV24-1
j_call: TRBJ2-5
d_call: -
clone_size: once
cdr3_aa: CATATTLGGRGETQYF
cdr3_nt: TGTGCCACCGCTACGACCCTAGGGGGAAGGGGAGAGACCCAGTACTTC

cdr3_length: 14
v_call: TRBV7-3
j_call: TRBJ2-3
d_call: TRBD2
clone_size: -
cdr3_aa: CASSRGGYTDTQYF
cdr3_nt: TGTGCCAGCAGCCGGGGGGGCTACACAGATACGCAGTATTTT

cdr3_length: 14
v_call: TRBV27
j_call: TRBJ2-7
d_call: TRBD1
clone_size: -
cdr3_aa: CASRRGQGAYEQYF
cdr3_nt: TGTGCCAGCAGGCGAGGACAGGGCGCCTACGAGCAGTACTTC

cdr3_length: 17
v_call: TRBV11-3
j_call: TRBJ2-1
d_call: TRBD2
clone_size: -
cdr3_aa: CASSLGIAGGGYNEQFF
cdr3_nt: TGTGCCAGCAGCTTAGGTATAGCGGGAGGCGGCTACAATGAGCAGTTCTTC

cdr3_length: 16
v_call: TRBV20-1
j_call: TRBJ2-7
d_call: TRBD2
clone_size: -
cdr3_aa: CSASSRGGIRPGEQYF
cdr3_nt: TGCAGTGCTAGTTCGCGGGGGGGCATTCGTCCGGGCGAGCAGTACTTC

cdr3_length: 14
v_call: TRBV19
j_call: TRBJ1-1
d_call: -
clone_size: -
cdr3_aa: CASSRQMEVTEAFF
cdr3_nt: TGTGCCAGTAGTAGACAGATGGAAGTCACTGAAGCTTTCTTT

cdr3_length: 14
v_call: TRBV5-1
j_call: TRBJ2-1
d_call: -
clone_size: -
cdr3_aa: CASSLASGLNEQFF
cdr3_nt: TGCGCCAGCAGCTTAGCAAGCGGGTTGAATGAGCAGTTCTTC

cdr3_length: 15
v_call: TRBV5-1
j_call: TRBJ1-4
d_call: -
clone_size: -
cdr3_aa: CASSLGSGANEKLFF
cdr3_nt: TGCGCCAGCAGCTTGGGATCCGGGGCTAATGAAAAACTGTTTTTT

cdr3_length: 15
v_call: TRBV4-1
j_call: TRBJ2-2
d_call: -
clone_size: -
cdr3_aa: CASSQRQLNTGELFF
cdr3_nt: TGCGCCAGCAGCCAACGGCAACTGAACACCGGGGAGCTGTTTTTT

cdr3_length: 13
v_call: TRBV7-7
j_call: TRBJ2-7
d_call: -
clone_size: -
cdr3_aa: CASSLGGGGEQYF
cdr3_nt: TGTGCTAGCAGCTTAGGCGGGGGCGGCGAGCAGTACTTC

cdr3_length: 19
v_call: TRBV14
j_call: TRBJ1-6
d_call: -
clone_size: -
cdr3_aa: CASSQDGGRATGVRSPLHF
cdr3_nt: TGTGCCAGCAGCCAAGATGGCGGCAGGGCCACTGGGGTTAGGTCACCCCTCCACTTT

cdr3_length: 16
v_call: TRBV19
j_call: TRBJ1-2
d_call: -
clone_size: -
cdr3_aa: CASSISMGGGYNGYTF
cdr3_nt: TGTGCCAGTAGTATTTCTATGGGAGGGGGGTATAATGGCTACACCTTC

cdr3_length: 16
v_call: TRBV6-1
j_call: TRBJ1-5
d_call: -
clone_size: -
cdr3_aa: CASSEIRGRRNQPQHF
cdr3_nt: TGTGCCAGCAGTGAAATTCGGGGAAGACGCAATCAGCCCCAGCATTTT

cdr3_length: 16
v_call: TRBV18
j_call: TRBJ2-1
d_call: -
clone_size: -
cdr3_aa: CASSFFQRSSYNEQFF
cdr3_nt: TGTGCCAGCTCATTCTTCCAGCGGAGCTCCTACAATGAGCAGTTCTTC

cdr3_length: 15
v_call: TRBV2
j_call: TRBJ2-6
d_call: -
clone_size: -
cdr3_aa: CASSTQGSGANVLTF
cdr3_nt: TGTGCCAGCAGCACACAGGGCTCTGGGGCCAACGTCCTGACTTTC